This T cell receptor (beta chain) was found in a study of T cell repertoires in cytomegalovirus infection. Study at large: Public TCR beta signature analysis indicated the presence of both CMV infection and matching HLA type. Study-wide findings and caveats: The study identified carriers of CMV plus the relevant HLA from cumulative public TCR beta family frequency. What dominated the ex vivo response were HLA-C-restricted CMV-specific TCR beta clonotypes.

One entry per CDR3 protein, called by TCRdb with MiXCR from the reads. The table includes almost 550,000 distinct CDR3 sequences, approximately 15% detected once. There are a few counts of this clonotype. Its antigen is not identified. This CDR3 contains 15 residues. Germline CDR1 and CDR2: PRHDT and FYEKMQ (reference sequence). V lost 1 base, J lost 4 bases, and 13 bases lay in between. This TCR derives from a human donor in good health (CMV status not recorded). Some clones in this sample may be carry-over from other donors' samples. The sequenced sample was CD8+ T cells from PBMCs. The chain recombines TRBV13 with TRBJ2-5, with D possibly being TRBD1 (7 bases). CDR3 coding DNA: TGTGCCAGCAGCTTAGCACAGGGGAGGCCAGAGACCCAGTACTTC. It yields the protein CASSLAQGRPETQYF.